Listed below are T cell receptor beta chains from one sample, sequenced in a study of CD8 T cells in ankylosing spondylitis. From the 5' RACE reads, TCRdb called clonotypes with MiXCR, one entry per CDR3 protein. This sample has 220,000 or so distinct CDR3 sequences, with around 16% found just once. The sequenced material came from blood, either unsorted or a sorted T cell fraction (not recorded which). The receptors stem from a male donor with ankylosing spondylitis. Each CDR3 is given without its conserved first and last residue.

v_call	cdr3_aa
TRBV28	ASTDGVYEQY
TRBV11-2	ASSPGEPLNSYNEQF
TRBV7-2	ASSLVATEARGETQY
TRBV9	ASSVAGGLGYT
TRBV5-1	ASSLTSGFTDTQY
TRBV12-3/TRBV12-4	ASRGWQVFGTQY
TRBV20-1	SARGTLYEQY
TRBV4-1	ASSALVVGNLTQY
TRBV6-5	ASSHPGTGNGYT
TRBV20-1	SAFVRASIMNTEAF
TRBV5-8	ASSPGTSTGNEQF
TRBV13	ASSPHQGLQEQY
TRBV3-1	ASSQDIGGGKNIQY
TRBV25-1	ASSDWGSGNTIY
TRBV13	ASSLGDKELF
TRBV30	AWSGTGGRWQY
TRBV6-1	ASSDGGSSSTDTQY
TRBV2	ASSHSPRDSLYEQY
TRBV15	ATSRTSGSTDTQY
TRBV12-3/TRBV12-4	ASTHRYPTNYGYT
TRBV30	AWRWGGYEQY
TRBV6-5	ASGTAYGYT
TRBV9	ASSVNRQGLGNEQF
TRBV5-1	ASSYHSGREDPREQY
TRBV6-5	ASSYSGELGTPLH
TRBV7-9	ASSPRTADSSYEQY
TRBV28	ASSLGDRLNQPQH
TRBV25-1	ASSETRDSNEQF
TRBV29-1	SAQSAGNEKLF
TRBV10-3	AISDGANNQPQH
TRBV27	ASSSTVPKLGFYT
TRBV12-3/TRBV12-4	ASSLVGRDNQPQH
TRBV4-2	ASSQEVVGVEGYT
TRBV5-1	ASSLDLARNEQF
TRBV12-3/TRBV12-4	ASTGLGRREQY
TRBV6-6	ASSYNERDEQF
TRBV6-1	ASTNPDGTDTQY
TRBV5-5	ASSLEADTYEQY
TRBV2	ASSGLAGNNNEQF
TRBV28	ASSLGLAGGTETQY
TRBV5-1	ASSGTVHEPY
TRBV3-1	ASSFGLFGGEQY
TRBV9	ASSPGLDKSSYEQY
TRBV27	ASSLSDPNYEQY
TRBV4-3	ASSPRQGAGELF
TRBV27	ASSSGQLLSQETQY
TRBV3-1	ASSHQSTTYNEQF
TRBV2	ASRSDYTDTQY
TRBV5-1	ASSLVLGTGYEQY
TRBV29-1	SGLTGYEQY
TRBV5-6	ASSQTGTVFYGYT
TRBV28	ASSFTGGDTQY
TRBV9	ASSDPTSNTEAF
TRBV29-1	SVDRQGVDEQF
TRBV7-9	ASSFRESDGTDTQY